Presented here are 24 T cell receptor beta chains from one specimen sequenced in a study of shared clonotypes between healthy human individuals (dated by TCRdb to 2018 to 2020). Receptor libraries were prepared by the immunoSEQ multiplex PCR assay. Here the immuneACCESS table is served through TCRdb, limited to in-frame sequences with V and J called. Missing clones are a known gap in these copies; in checked studies unresolved V genes cover under half, and the rest lacks a known reason. In this sample the table shows about 2.3 million clones, roughly 90% of which occur a single time. Jointly, the top ten make up approximately 0.4% of the sample. The sample consisted of naive CD4+ T cells from PBMCs. The cell subset or site label, read with the paper, signifies: CD45RA+ positively selected. The source is a man in his late teens or twenties in good health. Some clones in this sample may be carry-over from other donors' samples.

The CDR3 nucleotides read TGCGCCAGCACCTCGGGACTTGCGAACACCGGGGAGCTGTTTTTT. This encodes CASTSGLANTGELFF. The chain joins TRBV10-1 to TRBJ2-2, with D perhaps matching TRBD2 (6 bases). Trimming took off 7 bases at V and 0 bases at J, with 12 bases between the two ends. The CDR3 contains 15 residues. The germline CDR1 and CDR2 sequences are WNHNN and SYGVQD (reference sequence).

The J gene is TRBJ1-1, the V gene TRBV27, with D hard to call. Germline V gene sequence: CDR1 MNHEY, CDR2 SMNVEV (reference sequence). With 5 bases removed from V and 0 bases from J, the gap between germline ends came to 19 bases. The CDR3 consists of 17 residues. This CDR3 is CASSPLSVGSMNTEAFF. CDR3 nucleotide sequence: TGTGCCAGCAGTCCCTTATCGGTGGGGAGCATGAACACTGAAGCTTTCTTT.

This rearrangement joins TRBV7-2 to TRBJ1-5; D ambiguous. Germline values: CDR1 SGHTA, CDR2 FQGNSA. V gave up 2 bases and J gave up 0 bases, with 11 bases separating them. The CDR3 sequence is 16 residues long. CDR3 sequence (DNA): TGTGCCAGCAGCTTATTAGGCCAGCATAGCAATCAGCCCCAGCATTTT. This codes for CASSLLGQHSNQPQHF.

This chain connects TRBV4-3 to TRBJ2-3; weak D call: TRBD2 (6 bases). The CDR3 extends over 15 amino acids. CDR1 and CDR2 (germline): LGHNA, YSLEER. V shed 4 bases and J shed 1 base, with 12 bases lying between them. As DNA, the CDR3 is TGCGCCAGCAGCCGGGGGGTCTGGGGCACAGATACGCAGTATTTT. Amino acids: CASSRGVWGTDTQYF.

V usage is TRBV11-2 and J usage is TRBJ2-1, with 9 bases matching TRBD2. CDR1 SGHAT and CDR2 FQNNGV come from the germline V gene. This CDR3 has 14 amino acids. The trim removed 5 bases at V and 6 bases at J, leaving 5 bases unmatched. The CDR3 DNA reads as TGTGCCAGCAGCCGGATACTAGCGGGCAATGAGCAGTTCTTC. Translated: CASSRILAGNEQFF. Variable domain in full (rest from reference TRBV11-2 and TRBJ2-1): EAGVAQSPRYKIIEKRQSVAFWCNPISGHATLYWYQQILGQGPKLLIQFQNNGVVDDSQLPKDRFSAERLKGVDSTLKIQPAKLEDSAVYLCASSRILAGNEQFFGPGTRLTVL.

The chain is built from TRBV7-9 and TRBJ1-1; D remains ambiguous. The CDR3 runs to 14 residues. Looked up from germline, CDR1 is SEHNR and CDR2 is FQNEAQ (reference sequence). Trimming shortened V by 8 bases and J by 4 bases, and 17 bases separated the two germline ends. The CDR3 spells CASLALKKGTEAFF. DNA for the CDR3: TGTGCCAGCTTGGCGCTCAAGAAGGGCACTGAAGCTTTCTTT.

J is TRBJ1-2 and V is TRBV5-1; 12 nucleotides line up with TRBD1. CDR3 length equals 16 residues. Trimming cost V 2 bases and J 3 bases; bases outside gene matches: 5. Germline V gene sequence: CDR1 SGHRS, CDR2 YFSETQ. CDR3 nucleotide sequence: TGCGCCAGCAGCTTCGGGACAGGGGGCCTTGACTATGGCTACACCTTC. It yields the protein CASSFGTGGLDYGYTF. The variable domain in full, completed from reference TRBV5-1 and TRBJ1-2, reads KAGVTQTPRYLIKTRGQQVTLSCSPISGHRSVSWYQQTPGQGLQFLFEYFSETQRNKGNFPGRFSGRQFSNSRSEMNVSTLELGDSALYLCASSFGTGGLDYGYTFGSGTRLTVV.

The chain has TRBV5-1 and TRBJ2-1, with 11 bases that match TRBD2. The germline V gene encodes CDR1 SGHRS and CDR2 YFSETQ. This CDR3 contains 15 residues. J lost 7 bases, V lost 0 bases, and 3 bases had no gene match. This chain's CDR3 is CASSLGLAGMNEQFF. CDR3 bases: TGCGCCAGCAGCTTGGGACTAGCGGGGATGAATGAGCAGTTCTTC.

The chain combines TRBV7-2 with TRBJ1-5; D gene uncertain. Trimming shortened V by 4 bases and J by 2 bases, and 9 bases separated the two germline ends. This CDR3 region has 14 residues. Germline CDR1 SGHTA, CDR2 FQGNSA. CDR3: CASSWNRGNQPQHF. Written as DNA, the CDR3 is TGTGCCAGCAGCTGGAACAGAGGCAATCAGCCCCAGCATTTT.

This clone was detected only once. V and J are TRBV18 and TRBJ1-1, with a weak D call TRBD1 (5 bases). The germline V and J ends were trimmed by 0 bases and 8 bases, with 13 bases remaining between them. The CDR3 contains 14 residues. Germline CDR1 and CDR2: KGHSH and LQKENI. CDR3 amino acids: CASSPPYRGVEAFF. The CDR3, as DNA: TGTGCCAGCTCACCACCTTACCGAGGGGTCGAAGCTTTCTTT.

The rearrangement uses TRBV7-2 and TRBJ2-3, with 7 positions matching TRBD1. Germline assignment: CDR1 SGHTA and CDR2 FQGNSA. This CDR3 is built from 14 residues. Losses at the gene ends were 5 bases for V and 4 bases for J; bases not matched to a gene: 6. The CDR3 DNA sequence: TGTGCCAGCAGCCTGGACAGGCGGGCAGATACGCAGTATTTT. Translating it yields CASSLDRRADTQYF.

The genes are TRBV28 and TRBJ2-1; 7 bases fit TRBD2. From germline, CDR1 is MDHEN and CDR2 SYDVKM. V gave up 7 bases and J gave up 3 bases; unmatched junction bases: 9. The CDR3 covers 15 residues. In DNA form, the CDR3 reads TGTGCCAGCATCCCCGGGGAGGGCAGCTACAATGAGCAGTTCTTC. This codes for CASIPGEGSYNEQFF.

The chain recombines TRBV19 with TRBJ2-3; D ambiguous. CDR1 LNHDA and CDR2 SQIVND come from the germline V gene (reference sequence). The CDR3 is made up of 12 amino acids. V was shortened by 4 bases and J by 6 bases, with 8 bases between the two germline ends. In nucleotides, the CDR3 is TGTGCCAGTAGTACACCTAGTGATACGCAGTATTTT. This translates into CASSTPSDTQYF. The variable domain in full, completed from reference TRBV19 and TRBJ2-3, reads DGGITQSPKYLFRKEGQNVTLSCEQNLNHDAMYWYRQDPGQGLRLIYYSQIVNDFQKGDIAEGYSVSREKKESFPLTVTSAQKNPTAFYLCASSTPSDTQYFGPGTRLTVL.

The rearrangement links TRBV30 to TRBJ2-3; maybe TRBD2 (5 bases). With 3 bases removed from V and 0 bases from J, the gap between germline ends came to 10 bases. CDR1 is GTSNPN and CDR2 is SVGIG in the germline V gene (reference sequence). The CDR3 is 14 amino acids. The DNA for the CDR3 is TGTGCCTGGAGGAGGTGGGAGAGCACAGATACGCAGTATTTT. Translated, it gives CAWRRWESTDTQYF.

A remark on this clone: Different DNA sequences within this sample yield the same CDR3. The chain joins TRBV9 to TRBJ1-1; D is possibly TRBD1 (5 bases). The germline CDR1 and CDR2 sequences are SGDLS and YYNGEE. Between the trimmed V and J ends, which lost 1 base and 1 base, there was a span of 8 bases. This CDR3 is 14 amino acids long. The CDR3 sequence is CASSVSGGNTEAFF. The CDR3 nucleotides read TGTGCCAGCAGCGTAAGTGGGGGGAACACTGAAGCTTTCTTT.

This sequence joins TRBV28 and TRBJ2-1; no clear D gene. In germline, CDR1 is MDHEN, CDR2 SYDVKM. V was clipped by 7 bases and J by 8 bases, with 15 bases between them. CDR3 length: 13 residues. The CDR3 DNA follows: TGTGCCAGCACTCAATGGCGGTATCATGAGCAGTTCTTC. Translating it yields CASTQWRYHEQFF.

This clone was seen a handful of times. The J gene is TRBJ1-1, the V gene TRBV6-5, with 7 bases lining up with TRBD1. CDR1 and CDR2 (germline): MNHEY, SVGAGI. V was clipped by 5 bases and J by 6 bases; unmatched bases: 6. CDR3 size: 13 residues. CDR3 loop: CASSDNRGSEAFF. The CDR3 nucleotides read TGTGCCAGCAGTGACAACAGGGGATCTGAAGCTTTCTTT.

The chain has TRBV7-3 and TRBJ1-1; 7 nucleotides align to TRBD1. V was clipped by 1 base and J by 4 bases; unmatched bases: 3. CDR3 length: 14 amino acids. CDR1 and CDR2 (germline): SGHTA, FQGTGA. CDR3 amino acids: CASSLRAGGTEAFF. DNA for the CDR3: TGTGCCAGCAGCTTAAGGGCAGGGGGCACTGAAGCTTTCTTT.

This chain uses TRBV7-2 with TRBJ2-3, with a weak D call TRBD1 (5 bases). The CDR3 has 12 amino acids. Germline V gene sequence: CDR1 SGHTA, CDR2 FQGNSA. Trimming took 3 bases from V and 10 from J, leaving 11 bases between them. CDR3 in amino acids: CASSLRQGPQYF. CDR3 nucleotide sequence: TGTGCCAGCAGCTTGAGGCAGGGTCCGCAGTATTTT.

The sample holds one count of this clone. This sequence joins TRBV5-1 and TRBJ1-3; D not certain. The CDR3 runs 14 residues. Trimming took off 0 bases at V and 3 bases at J, with 7 bases between the two ends. The germline CDR1 and CDR2 sequences are SGHRS and YFSETQ. CDR3 DNA: TGCGCCAGCAGCTTGGTAGGCCTTGGAAACACCATATATTTT. Protein product: CASSLVGLGNTIYF.

The chain recombines TRBV15 with TRBJ2-7; possible D gene TRBD1, 6 bases. The length of the CDR3 is 15 residues. V was pared by 5 bases and J by 3 bases, with 17 bases between. Germline-derived CDR1 and CDR2 are LNHNV and YYDKDF (reference sequence). In DNA, the CDR3 is TGTGCCACCAGCGGAGGACTGGGACATCTCTACGAGCAGTACTTC. This encodes CATSGGLGHLYEQYF.

The chain carries TRBV18 and TRBJ2-2; D is possibly TRBD2 (5 bases). V lost 7 bases, J lost 4 bases, and 13 bases lay in between. CDR1 and CDR2 from the germline V gene are KGHSH and LQKENI. The CDR3 runs to 14 residues. The CDR3 sequence is CASWRARGTGELFF. The CDR3 nucleotides read TGTGCCAGCTGGCGGGCCCGCGGCACCGGGGAGCTGTTTTTT.

The V gene is TRBV5-1, the J gene TRBJ2-7; possible D gene TRBD1, 6 bases. CDR1 SGHRS and CDR2 YFSETQ come from the germline V gene. This CDR3 has 17 amino acids. The V end lost 4 bases, the J end lost 0 bases, and 20 bases lay between the germline ends. CDR3 nucleotides: TGCGCCAGCAGCCCCTCGCTGGACAGTCGAATCTCCTACGAGCAGTACTTC. The encoded protein is CASSPSLDSRISYEQYF.

The gene calls are TRBV19 and TRBJ2-3; 10 bases match TRBD1. Per germline, CDR1 LNHDA and CDR2 SQIVND (reference sequence). The CDR3 extends over 15 amino acids. V was clipped by 5 bases and J by 2 bases; unmatched bases: 4. CDR3 coding DNA: TGTGCCAGTAGTGACAGGGGGCAAGTCACAGATACGCAGTATTTT. Its protein product is CASSDRGQVTDTQYF.